One and the same sample provided the 2 T cell receptor beta chains below, sequenced in a study of T cells in Graves' hyperthyroidism and ophthalmopathy (dated by TCRdb to the late 2010s). Library preparation was by multiplex PCR. Sequencing relied on an Illumina HiSeq 2000. Amplification of TCR beta CDR3 regions was carried out from RNA transcripts. The TCR CDR3 was subjected to a first round of RT-PCR using the HTBI primer set and the Qiagen OneStep RT-PCR kit. The public reads were run again by TCRdb, first through fastp at Q25 and then through MiXCR, and only productive beta chains were kept. Each CDR3 protein appears once, grouped with its most common genes and DNA. In all, the sample holds roughly 350,000 distinct CDR3 sequences, and roughly 15% of those were seen once. Of the sample, about 37% is held by the ten largest clones. The specimen sequenced was blood. The receptor source for this set is a woman aged 40 to 49 with Graves' ophthalmopathy.

The V and J genes are TRBV18 and TRBJ1-2; no clear D. CDR3 length: 15 amino acids. Germline V gene lookup returns CDR1 KGHSH and CDR2 LQKENI. Trimming cost V 2 bases and J 4 bases, with 14 bases left between them. The CDR3 bases are TGTGCCAGCTCACCAATCTCGGAGGAAACCTATGGCTACACCTTC. Protein sequence: CASSPISEETYGYTF. Complete variable domain (other parts from reference TRBV18 and TRBJ1-2): NAGVMQNPRHLVRRRGQEARLRCSPMKGHSHVYWYRQLPEEGLKFMVYLQKENIIDESGMPKERFSAEFPKEGPSILRIQQVVRGDSAAYFCASSPISEETYGYTFGSGTRLTVV.

This clonotype appeared many times. This chain joins TRBV11-2 and TRBJ2-3; TRBD2 agrees at 15 bases. Germline CDR1 and CDR2: SGHAT and FQNNGV. The V gene end was trimmed by 8 bases and the J gene end by 2 bases; junction bases not matched to a gene: 8. There are 17 residues in the CDR3. DNA for the CDR3: TGTGCCAGCTCGATAGGGACTAGCGGGAGGATCACAGATACGCAGTATTTT. This encodes CASSIGTSGRITDTQYF.